This T cell receptor beta chain was sequenced during a study of blood T cell repertoires in COVID-19. About the research overall: Spain, Italy and the United States supplied samples that represented acute and convalescent COVID-19. In each case, the material was cDNA or gDNA derived from T cells, B-cell-depleted T cells, or PBMCs.

Sequenced by immunoSEQ multiplex PCR; TCRdb stores in-frame clones only, minus some. The table has under 300,000 clones, approximately 91% seen once. The study recruited people aged about 18 to 89 years across some 23 US areas. What was sequenced was PBMCs or T cells enriched from blood (not recorded which). This TCR came from a woman aged 40 to 49 with acute COVID-19.

CDR3 DNA: TGCGCCAGCAGCCTGACAGGGGGCTCGATGAACGAGCAGTACTTC. This encodes CASSLTGGSMNEQYF. The chain employs TRBV5-1 and TRBJ2-7; TRBD1 matches at 10 bases. CDR1 and CDR2 (germline): SGHRS, YFSETQ. This CDR3 is built from 15 residues. After removal of 4 bases from V and 5 bases from J, the junction contained 9 bases not matched to a gene.